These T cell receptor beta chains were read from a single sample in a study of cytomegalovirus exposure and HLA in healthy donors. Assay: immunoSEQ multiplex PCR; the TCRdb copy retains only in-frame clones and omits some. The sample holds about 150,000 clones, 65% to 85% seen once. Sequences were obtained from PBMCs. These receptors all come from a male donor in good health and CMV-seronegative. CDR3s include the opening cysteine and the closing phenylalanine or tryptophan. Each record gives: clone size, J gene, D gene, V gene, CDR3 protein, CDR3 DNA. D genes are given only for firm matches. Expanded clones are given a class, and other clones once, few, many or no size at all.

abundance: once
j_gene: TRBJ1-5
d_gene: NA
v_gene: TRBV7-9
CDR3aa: CASSNVQGPNQPQHF
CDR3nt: TGTGCCAGCAGCAATGTCCAGGGCCCGAATCAGCCCCAGCATTTT

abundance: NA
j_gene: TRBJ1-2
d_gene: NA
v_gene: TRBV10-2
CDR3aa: CASSLQGNGYTF
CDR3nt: TGCGCCAGCAGTCTACAGGGAAATGGCTACACCTTC

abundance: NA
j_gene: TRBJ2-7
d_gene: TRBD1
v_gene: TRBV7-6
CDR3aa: CASSTGQGSSEQYF
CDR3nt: TGTGCCAGCAGCACGGGACAGGGATCCTCCGAGCAGTACTTC

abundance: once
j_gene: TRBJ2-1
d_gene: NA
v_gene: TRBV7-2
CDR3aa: CASSLSGGKVHEQFF
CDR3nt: TGTGCCAGCAGCTTAAGTGGGGGGAAGGTCCATGAGCAGTTCTTC

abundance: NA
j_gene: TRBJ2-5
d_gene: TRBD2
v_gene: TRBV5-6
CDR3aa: CASSLGLAVEETQYF
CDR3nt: TGTGCCAGCAGCTTGGGACTAGCGGTCGAAGAGACCCAGTACTTC

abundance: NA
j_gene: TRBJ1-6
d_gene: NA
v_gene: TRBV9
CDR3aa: CASSVGQGDNSPLHF
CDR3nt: TGTGCCAGCAGCGTAGGGCAAGGGGATAATTCACCCCTCCACTTT

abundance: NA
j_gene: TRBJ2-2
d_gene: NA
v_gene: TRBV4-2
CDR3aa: CASSQHEYGTLNTGELFF
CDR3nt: TGTGCCAGCAGCCAACACGAATACGGGACATTAAACACCGGGGAGCTGTTTTTT

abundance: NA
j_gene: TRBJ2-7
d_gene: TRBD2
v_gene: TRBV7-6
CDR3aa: CASSLGASGWSTYEQYF
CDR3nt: TGTGCCAGCAGCTTAGGGGCTAGCGGGTGGTCGACCTACGAGCAGTACTTC

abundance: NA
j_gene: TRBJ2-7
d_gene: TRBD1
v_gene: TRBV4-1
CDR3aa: CASSQGASFAGQGSYEQYF
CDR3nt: TGCGCCAGCAGCCAAGGGGCCTCTTTTGCCGGACAGGGGTCCTACGAGCAGTACTTC

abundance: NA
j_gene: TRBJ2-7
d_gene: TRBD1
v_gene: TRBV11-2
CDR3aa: CASSLLEGFRDRDHEQYF
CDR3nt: TGTGCCAGCAGCCTACTAGAAGGGTTTCGGGACAGGGACCACGAGCAGTACTTC

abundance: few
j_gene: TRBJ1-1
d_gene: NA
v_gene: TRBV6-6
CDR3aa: CASSKTGLRVTEAFF
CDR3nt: TGTGCCAGCAGTAAGACAGGCCTAAGGGTCACTGAAGCTTTCTTT

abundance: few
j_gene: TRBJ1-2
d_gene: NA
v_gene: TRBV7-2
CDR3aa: CASTVWIVGSGDGYTF
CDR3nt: TGTGCCAGCACCGTCTGGATTGTAGGATCAGGGGACGGCTACACCTTC

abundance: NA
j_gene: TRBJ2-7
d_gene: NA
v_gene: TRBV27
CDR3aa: CASREGSIPSYEQYF
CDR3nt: TGTGCCAGCAGGGAGGGGAGTATCCCCTCCTACGAGCAGTACTTC

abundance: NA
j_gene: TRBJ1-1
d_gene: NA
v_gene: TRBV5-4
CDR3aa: CASSLPQNTEAFF
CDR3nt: TGTGCCAGCAGCTTGCCCCAGAACACTGAAGCTTTCTTT

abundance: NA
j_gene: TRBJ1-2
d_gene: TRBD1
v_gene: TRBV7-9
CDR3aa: CSSSLGTGGSRYTF
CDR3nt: TGTTCCAGCAGCTTAGGTACAGGGGGCTCACGCTACACCTTC

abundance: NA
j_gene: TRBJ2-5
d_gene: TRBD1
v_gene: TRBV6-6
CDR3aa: CASNPSRDRAYETQYF
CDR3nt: TGTGCCAGCAATCCCTCACGGGACAGGGCCTATGAGACCCAGTACTTC